One sample yielded the 20 T cell receptor beta chains listed below, sequenced in a study of Ad26.COV2.S vaccination and SARS-CoV-2 variants. Treatment described: roughly 19 received Ad26.COV2.S at low or high dose, single or two shots; about 5 received placebo; per-sample allocation not given. Specimen acquisition occurred on day 63 following the initial vaccine or placebo injection. Profiled with immunoSEQ multiplex PCR; TCRdb holds only in-frame clones, not every one. Counted here are under 400,000 clones, around 87% occurring once; the ten biggest clones make up approximately 3.6%. The sequencing here drew on peripheral blood, taken in a trial of Ad26.COV2.S vaccine versus placebo. Receptors originate from a person between 18 and 65 years old who received the Ad26.COV2.S COVID-19 vaccine or a placebo.

The V gene is TRBV7-9, the J gene TRBJ2-7; 7 bases are a match to TRBD1. Germline V gene lookup returns CDR1 SEHNR and CDR2 FQNEAQ (reference sequence). This CDR3 spans 13 amino acids. V lost 5 bases and J lost 4; bases outside the gene matches: 5. CDR3 in DNA: TGTGCCAGCAGCAGGGACAGACGGTACGAGCAGTACTTC. Encoded protein: CASSRDRRYEQYF.

This chain links TRBV7-9 with TRBJ2-7; TRBD1 agrees at 10 bases. Per the germline V gene, CDR1 is SEHNR and CDR2 is FQNEAQ (reference sequence). The CDR3 contains 15 residues. With 5 bases clipped from V and 3 bases from J, the junction kept 7 bases outside the gene matches. DNA of the CDR3: TGTGCCAGCAGCGATACCGGGGACAGGGGCTACGAGCAGTACTTC. Amino acids: CASSDTGDRGYEQYF.

The chain links TRBV19 to TRBJ2-2; 7 nucleotides align to TRBD2. Trimming took 9 bases from V and 3 from J; bases not matched to a gene: 7. Germline V gene sequence: CDR1 LNHDA, CDR2 SQIVND (reference sequence). The CDR3 contains 14 residues. CDR3 coding DNA: TGTGCCAGCGGGGGGTGGATAGACACCGGGGAGCTGTTTTTT. Encoded protein: CASGGWIDTGELFF. The full variable domain, rest sourced from reference TRBV19 and TRBJ2-2, is DGGITQSPKYLFRKEGQNVTLSCEQNLNHDAMYWYRQDPGQGLRLIYYSQIVNDFQKGDIAEGYSVSREKKESFPLTVTSAQKNPTAFYLCASGGWIDTGELFFGEGSRLTVL.

The gene calls are TRBV19 and TRBJ1-5; D might be TRBD1 (6 bases). The ends were cut back, 5 bases at V and 4 bases at J, with 15 bases in the middle. Germline values: CDR1 LNHDA, CDR2 SQIVND (reference sequence). CDR3 size: 15 residues. The CDR3 coding sequence is TGTGCCAGTAGTCTCCTACAGGGTTCAAATCAGCCCCAGCATTTT. Its translation: CASSLLQGSNQPQHF.

The rearrangement uses TRBV5-1 and TRBJ2-3; 10 nucleotides align to TRBD2. There are 16 residues in the CDR3. The V gene's germline CDR1 is SGHRS and CDR2 YFSETQ. The junction had 5 bases not matched to a gene; V was cut back by 3 bases and J by 1 base. The CDR3 protein is CASSSGTSERTDTQYF. CDR3 sequence (DNA): TGCGCCAGCAGCTCTGGGACTAGCGAACGCACAGATACGCAGTATTTT. Drawing the rest from reference TRBV5-1 and TRBJ2-3, the complete variable domain is KAGVTQTPRYLIKTRGQQVTLSCSPISGHRSVSWYQQTPGQGLQFLFEYFSETQRNKGNFPGRFSGRQFSNSRSEMNVSTLELGDSALYLCASSSGTSERTDTQYFGPGTRLTVL.

The table lists this clone with a few counts. This chain links TRBV14 with TRBJ1-6, with D unclear. V was cut by 4 bases and J by 6 bases, with 7 bases left in between. This CDR3 has 13 residues. Germline V CDR1 and CDR2: SGHDN, FVKESK. CDR3 nucleotides: TGTGCCAGCAGCCTTCGGAGTAATTCACCCCTCCACTTT. Protein sequence: CASSLRSNSPLHF.

The V call is TRBV20-1, the J call TRBJ1-1, with unresolved D. Between the trimmed V and J ends, which lost 5 bases and 6 bases, there was a span of 10 bases. CDR1 is DFQATT, CDR2 SNEGSKA, per germline (reference sequence). This CDR3 contains 11 residues. The CDR3 loop is CSAGQHPEAFF. The CDR3 DNA follows: TGCAGTGCTGGTCAGCACCCTGAAGCTTTCTTT.

The V call is TRBV3-1 (or the pseudogene TRBV3-2), the J call TRBJ1-1; unclear D gene. The V and J ends lost 4 bases and 7 bases respectively, with 13 bases between them. Germline V gene sequence: CDR1 LGHDT, CDR2 YNNKEL (reference sequence). CDR3 size: 13 residues. CDR3 amino acids: CASSLLEGGEAFF. CDR3 bases: TGTGCCAGCAGCCTACTTGAGGGAGGTGAAGCTTTCTTT.

The chain employs TRBV7-2 and TRBJ2-5; perhaps TRBD1 as D (5 bases). Germline V gene data show CDR1 as SGHTA and CDR2 as FQGNSA. The CDR3 has 14 residues. The V and J ends lost 2 bases and 1 base respectively, with 8 bases between them. The CDR3 DNA reads as TGTGCCAGCAGCTTAAACAGGCCCCAAGAGACCCAGTACTTC. Residues: CASSLNRPQETQYF.

V is TRBV3-1 (or the pseudogene TRBV3-2) and J is TRBJ2-5, with 7 positions matching TRBD2. Germline CDR1 and CDR2: LGHDT and YNNKEL (reference sequence). Trimming at V came to 3 bases and at J to 3 bases, leaving 10 bases not matched to a gene. This CDR3 contains 16 residues. CDR3 loop: CASSHLAGLTKETQYF. Written as DNA, the CDR3 is TGTGCCAGCAGCCATCTTGCGGGACTAACAAAAGAGACCCAGTACTTC.

Only one count was recorded for this clone. The V gene is TRBV5-1, the J gene TRBJ1-2; TRBD1 might be the D (6 bases). Germline values: CDR1 SGHRS, CDR2 YFSETQ. The CDR3 length is 13 residues. Trimming pared 0 bases from V and 8 bases from J, leaving 11 bases between. CDR3 nucleotide sequence: TGCGCCAGCAGCTTGGAAGGGGGTGGCGGCTACACCTTC. As protein: CASSLEGGGGYTF.

V is TRBV5-1 and J is TRBJ2-3; D uncertain. The CDR3 is made up of 17 amino acids. Trimming pared 0 bases from V and 3 bases from J, leaving 17 bases between. Germline V lookup: CDR1 SGHRS, CDR2 YFSETQ. CDR3 sequence: CASSLATQSPRTDTQYF. CDR3 nucleotide sequence: TGCGCCAGCAGCTTGGCTACCCAATCGCCCCGTACAGATACGCAGTATTTT.

V and J are TRBV19 and TRBJ2-1; D unclear. The V gene's germline CDR1 is LNHDA and CDR2 SQIVND (reference sequence). Deletions cut 6 bases from V and 0 bases from J, with 15 bases between. The length of the CDR3 is 16 residues. CDR3 nucleotides: TGTGCCAGTAGCCGCTCTGGGCGGAGCTCCTACAATGAGCAGTTCTTC. It is translated as CASSRSGRSSYNEQFF.

The chain joins TRBV7-8 to TRBJ2-3, with TRBD1 matching over 9 bases. V dropped 5 bases and J dropped 0; count of bases not matched to a gene: 6. Germline V gives CDR1 SGHVS, CDR2 FQNEAQ. This CDR3 spans 16 amino acids. CDR3 loop: CASSPRTGASTDTQYF. The CDR3 nucleotides read TGTGCCAGCAGCCCACGGACAGGGGCCAGCACAGATACGCAGTATTTT.

J is TRBJ1-2 and V is TRBV7-9; D may be TRBD1 (6 bases). CDR3 length: 16 amino acids. The ends were cut back, 4 bases at V and 0 bases at J, with 15 bases in the middle. The germline gives CDR1 SEHNR, CDR2 FQNEAQ (reference sequence). CDR3: CASSSPRTAANYGYTF. The CDR3 DNA reads TGTGCCAGCAGCTCCCCCCGGACAGCCGCTAACTATGGCTACACCTTC.

The chain links TRBV5-1 to TRBJ1-2; TRBD1 matches 11 bases. The CDR3 is 12 residues long. CDR1 and CDR2 (germline): SGHRS, YFSETQ. V lost 5 bases to trimming and J lost 7 bases; unmatched junction nucleotides: 1. The CDR3 sequence is CASRGQGVGYTF. As DNA, the CDR3 is TGCGCCAGCAGGGGACAGGGGGTTGGCTACACCTTC.

The J gene is TRBJ2-5, the V gene TRBV5-1, with D possibly being TRBD2 (7 bases). Trimming removed 1 base at V and 4 bases at J, with 17 bases between. CDR1 SGHRS and CDR2 YFSETQ come from the germline V gene. This CDR3 contains 16 residues. DNA for the CDR3: TGCGCCAGCAGCTTGTACTGGGCAGGGGAGGGAGAGACCCAGTACTTC. Residues: CASSLYWAGEGETQYF.

This clone was picked up one time. The V call is TRBV5-1, the J call TRBJ1-1; D uncertain. The CDR3 sequence is 14 residues long. V was trimmed by 0 bases and J by 5 bases, leaving 11 bases between them. CDR1 is SGHRS and CDR2 is YFSETQ in the germline V gene. The CDR3 spells CASSLVGSRTEAFF. CDR3 DNA: TGCGCCAGCAGCTTGGTGGGGTCACGGACTGAAGCTTTCTTT. The variable domain in full, with the rest retrieved from reference TRBV5-1 and TRBJ1-1, is KAGVTQTPRYLIKTRGQQVTLSCSPISGHRSVSWYQQTPGQGLQFLFEYFSETQRNKGNFPGRFSGRQFSNSRSEMNVSTLELGDSALYLCASSLVGSRTEAFFGQGTRLTVV.

The chain recombines TRBV9 with TRBJ2-1; the match to TRBD1 covers 7 bases. V shed 4 bases and J 8 bases; nucleotides not matched to a gene: 9. In germline, CDR1 is SGDLS, CDR2 YYNGEE. There are 14 residues in the CDR3. The DNA for the CDR3 is TGTGCCAGCAGCCCGAAAGGGGGCTTGGATGAGCAGTTCTTC. Encoded protein: CASSPKGGLDEQFF.

The CDR3 region has the DNA TGCGCCAGCAGCCCTACAGGGCGCACTGAAGCTTTCTTT. Translating gives CASSPTGRTEAFF. The chain joins TRBV5-1 to TRBJ1-1, with D perhaps TRBD1 (6 bases). CDR3 size: 13 residues. The V and J ends lost 4 bases and 4 bases respectively, with 11 bases between them. Germline V gene sequence: CDR1 SGHRS, CDR2 YFSETQ.